This T cell receptor (beta chain) was recovered during a study of early T cells in non-severe SARS-CoV-2 infection. CDR1 is MNHEY and CDR2 is SVGAGI in the germline V gene. V was clipped by 6 bases and J by 1 base; unmatched bases: 7. This CDR3 region has 15 residues. This clonotype was observed a handful of times. TCRdb re-derived calls from the 5' RACE reads in MiXCR, one entry per CDR3 protein. The sample yields 50,000 to 80,000 distinct CDR3 sequences, 4.9% seen once. V and J are TRBV6-5 and TRBJ1-1; 8 positions agree with TRBD1. The receptor comes from an adult who was a healthcare worker with PCR-confirmed SARS-CoV-2 infection or an uninfected control (not recorded which). The material sequenced was whole blood. Here the CDR3 reads CASSDRGIGNTEAFF. DNA for the CDR3: TGTGCCAGCAGCGACAGGGGCATAGGGAACACTGAAGCTTTCTTT.